The T cell receptor beta chain described here comes from a study of OX40 agonist ivuxolimab in advanced cancers. Study findings and constraints: It was also the case that some nonresponders had low normalized T-cell clonal expansion.

Only in-frame clones appear in the TCRdb table, and some are missing; sequencing was by immunoSEQ multiplex PCR. Counted here are about 100,000 clones, about nine tenths occurring once; the ten biggest clones make up 0.31%. Germline-derived CDR1 and CDR2 are MNHNY and SVGAGI (reference sequence). The CDR3 runs 13 residues. After removal of 10 bases from V and 1 base from J, the junction contained 4 bases not matched to a gene. Details on this clone: Its matching antigen is unknown.

V usage is TRBV6-6 and J usage is TRBJ1-3, with TRBD1 matching over 7 bases. The material was CD4+ or CD8+ T cells sorted from blood, obtained in a trial of the OX40 agonist ivuxolimab. The sequence derives from an adult with an advanced solid tumor such as melanoma, head and neck, liver or kidney cancer. The CDR3 loop reads CAIRDRSGNTIYF. DNA for the CDR3: TGTGCCATCCGGGACAGATCTGGAAACACCATATATTTT.